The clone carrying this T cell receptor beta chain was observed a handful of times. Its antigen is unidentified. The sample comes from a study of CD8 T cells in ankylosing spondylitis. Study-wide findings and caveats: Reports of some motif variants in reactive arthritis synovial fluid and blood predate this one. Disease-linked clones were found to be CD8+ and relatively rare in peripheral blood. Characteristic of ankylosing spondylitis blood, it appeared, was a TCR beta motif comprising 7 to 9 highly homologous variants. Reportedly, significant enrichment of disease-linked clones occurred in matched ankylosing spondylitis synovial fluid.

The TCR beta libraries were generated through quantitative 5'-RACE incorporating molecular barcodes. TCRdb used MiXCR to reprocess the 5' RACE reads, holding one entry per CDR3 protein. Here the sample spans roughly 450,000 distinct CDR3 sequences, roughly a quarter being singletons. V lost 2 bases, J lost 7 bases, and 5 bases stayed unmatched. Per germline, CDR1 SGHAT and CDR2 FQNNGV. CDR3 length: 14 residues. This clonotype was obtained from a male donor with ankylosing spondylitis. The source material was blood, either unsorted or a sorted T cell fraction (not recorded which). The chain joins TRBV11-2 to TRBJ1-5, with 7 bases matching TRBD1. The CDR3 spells CASSLTTGAQPQHF. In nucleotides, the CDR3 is TGTGCCAGCAGCTTAACCACAGGGGCACAGCCCCAGCATTTT.